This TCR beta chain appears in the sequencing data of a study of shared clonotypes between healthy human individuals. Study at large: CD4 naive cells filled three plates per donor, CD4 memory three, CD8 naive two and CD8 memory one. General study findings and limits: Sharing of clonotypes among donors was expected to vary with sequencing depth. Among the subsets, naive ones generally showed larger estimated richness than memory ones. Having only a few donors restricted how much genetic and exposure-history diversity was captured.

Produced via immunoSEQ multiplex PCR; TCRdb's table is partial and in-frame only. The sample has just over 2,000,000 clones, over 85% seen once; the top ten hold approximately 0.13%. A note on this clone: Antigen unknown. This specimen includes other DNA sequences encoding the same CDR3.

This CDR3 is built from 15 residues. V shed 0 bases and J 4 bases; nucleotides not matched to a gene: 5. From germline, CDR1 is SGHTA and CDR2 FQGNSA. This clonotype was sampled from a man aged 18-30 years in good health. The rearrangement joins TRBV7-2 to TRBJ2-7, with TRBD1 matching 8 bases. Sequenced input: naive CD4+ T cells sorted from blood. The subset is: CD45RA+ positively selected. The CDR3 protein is CASSLAGTGLYEQYF. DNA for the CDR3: TGTGCCAGCAGCTTAGCGGGGACAGGATTATACGAGCAGTACTTC.